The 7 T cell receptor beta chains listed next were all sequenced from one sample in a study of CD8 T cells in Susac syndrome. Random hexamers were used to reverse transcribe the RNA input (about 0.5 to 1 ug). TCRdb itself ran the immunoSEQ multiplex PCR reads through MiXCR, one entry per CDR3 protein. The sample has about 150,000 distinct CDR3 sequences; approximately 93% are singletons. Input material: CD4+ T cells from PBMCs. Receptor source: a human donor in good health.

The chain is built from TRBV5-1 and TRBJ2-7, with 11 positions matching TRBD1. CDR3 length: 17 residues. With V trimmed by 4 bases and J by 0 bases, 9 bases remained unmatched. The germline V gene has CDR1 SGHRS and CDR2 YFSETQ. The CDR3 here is CASSHSPGTGGSYEQYF. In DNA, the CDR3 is TGCGCCAGCAGCCATTCCCCCGGGACAGGGGGCTCCTACGAGCAGTACTTC. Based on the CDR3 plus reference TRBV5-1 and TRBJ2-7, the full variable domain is KAGVTQTPRYLIKTRGQQVTLSCSPISGHRSVSWYQQTPGQGLQFLFEYFSETQRNKGNFPGRFSGRQFSNSRSEMNVSTLELGDSALYLCASSHSPGTGGSYEQYFGPGTRLTVT.

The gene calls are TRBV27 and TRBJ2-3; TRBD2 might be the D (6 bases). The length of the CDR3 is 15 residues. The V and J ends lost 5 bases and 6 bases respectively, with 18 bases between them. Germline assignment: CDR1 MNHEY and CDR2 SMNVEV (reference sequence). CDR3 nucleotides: TGTGCCAGCAGTCCCCTACGCGGGGTGGGGGATACGCAGTATTTT. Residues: CASSPLRGVGDTQYF.

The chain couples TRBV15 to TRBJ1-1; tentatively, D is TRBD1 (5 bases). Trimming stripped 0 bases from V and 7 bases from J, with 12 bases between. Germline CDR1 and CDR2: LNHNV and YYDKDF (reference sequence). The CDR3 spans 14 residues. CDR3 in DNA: TGTGCCACCAGCAGAGATGTGGGGGTCGGTGAAGCTTTCTTT. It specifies CATSRDVGVGEAFF.

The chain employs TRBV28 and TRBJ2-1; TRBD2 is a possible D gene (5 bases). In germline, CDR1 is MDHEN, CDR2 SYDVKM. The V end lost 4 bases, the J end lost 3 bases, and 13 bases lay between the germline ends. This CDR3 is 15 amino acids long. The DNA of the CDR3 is TGTGCCAGCAGTTCCCAAACTAGAAACTACAATGAGCAGTTCTTC. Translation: CASSSQTRNYNEQFF.

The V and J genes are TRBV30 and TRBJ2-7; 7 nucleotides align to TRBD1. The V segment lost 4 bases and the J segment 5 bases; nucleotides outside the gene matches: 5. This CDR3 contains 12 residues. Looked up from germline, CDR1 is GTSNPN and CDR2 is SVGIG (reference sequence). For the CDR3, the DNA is TGTGCCTGGAATCGGGACAGCGACGAGCAGTACTTC. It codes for CAWNRDSDEQYF.

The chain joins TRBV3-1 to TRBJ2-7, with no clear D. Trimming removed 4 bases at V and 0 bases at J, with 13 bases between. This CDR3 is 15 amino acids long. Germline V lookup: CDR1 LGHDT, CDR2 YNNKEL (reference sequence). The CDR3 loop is CASSRVLLSSYEQYF. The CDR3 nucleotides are TGTGCCAGCAGCCGGGTCCTATTGAGCTCCTACGAGCAGTACTTC.

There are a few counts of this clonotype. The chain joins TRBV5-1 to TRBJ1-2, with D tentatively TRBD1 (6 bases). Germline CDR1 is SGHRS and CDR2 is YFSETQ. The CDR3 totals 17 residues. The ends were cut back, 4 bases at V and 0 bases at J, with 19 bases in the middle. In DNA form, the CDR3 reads TGCGCCAGCAGCCCACCGATGGGGGCCAATTCTAACTATGGCTACACCTTC. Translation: CASSPPMGANSNYGYTF.